One sample yielded the 6 T cell receptor beta chains listed below, sequenced in a study of neoadjuvant anti-PD-1 for oral cavity cancer. Measured with immunoSEQ multiplex PCR; TCRdb has only the in-frame clones, and not every one. This sample has more than 10,000 clones, with 65% found just once. This material consisted of PBMCs, taken before nivolumab (anti-PD-1) treatment. The receptors derive from a person between 35 and 79 years old with oral cavity squamous cell carcinoma.

The J gene is TRBJ1-4, the V gene TRBV11-2; D might be TRBD1 (6 bases). Per germline, CDR1 SGHAT and CDR2 FQNNGV. The CDR3 is 15 amino acids. With 3 bases removed from V and 7 bases from J, the gap between germline ends came to 15 bases. Written as DNA, the CDR3 is TGTGCCAGCAGCTTTGGTGGGGGAGGGGGTGAAAAACTGTTTTTT. Translating gives CASSFGGGGGEKLFF.

The chain combines TRBV5-1 with TRBJ1-5; D call uncertain. This CDR3 spans 15 amino acids. The V gene's germline CDR1 is SGHRS and CDR2 YFSETQ. Deletions cut 0 bases from V and 5 bases from J, with 12 bases between. The CDR3 DNA reads TGCGCCAGCAGCTTGGCCGGGAAGGGCCATCAGCCCCAGCATTTT. It yields the protein CASSLAGKGHQPQHF. Full variable domain (outside the CDR3, taken from reference TRBV5-1 and TRBJ1-5): KAGVTQTPRYLIKTRGQQVTLSCSPISGHRSVSWYQQTPGQGLQFLFEYFSETQRNKGNFPGRFSGRQFSNSRSEMNVSTLELGDSALYLCASSLAGKGHQPQHFGDGTRLSIL.

The chain combines TRBV5-8 with TRBJ2-6; D ambiguous. CDR3 length: 17 amino acids. Germline assignment: CDR1 SGHTS and CDR2 YDEGEE. Trimming took off 1 base at V and 0 bases at J, with 11 bases between the two ends. CDR3 region: CASSLNIVVSGANVLTF. CDR3 in DNA: TGTGCCAGCAGCTTGAACATAGTAGTCTCTGGGGCCAACGTCCTGACTTTC. Full variable domain (outside the CDR3, taken from reference TRBV5-8 and TRBJ2-6): EAGVTQSPTHLIKTRGQQATLRCSPISGHTSVYWYQQALGLGLQFLLWYDEGEERNRGNFPPRFSGRQFPNYSSELNVNALELEDSALYLCASSLNIVVSGANVLTFGAGSRLTVL.

The chain employs TRBV10-3 and TRBJ1-5, with 9 bases lining up with TRBD1. The CDR3 is made up of 15 amino acids. CDR1 and CDR2 from the germline V gene are ENHRY and SYGVKD. V lost 0 bases to trimming and J lost 6 bases; unmatched junction nucleotides: 3. CDR3 region: CAISESGQGTQPQHF. For the CDR3, the DNA is TGTGCCATCAGTGAGTCGGGACAGGGAACTCAGCCCCAGCATTTT.

This clone showed up just once. This sequence joins TRBV10-1 and TRBJ2-5, with D maybe TRBD2 (7 bases). V was shortened by 11 bases and J by 4 bases, with 17 bases between the two germline ends. CDR3 length: 13 residues. Germline V gene lookup returns CDR1 WNHNN and CDR2 SYGVQD (reference sequence). Here the CDR3 reads CAELGGARETQYF. CDR3 sequence (DNA): TGCGCCGAGCTAGGGGGGGCACGAGAGACCCAGTACTTC.

V is TRBV2 and J is TRBJ2-5, with D unclear. This CDR3 spans 12 amino acids. Germline loops: CDR1 SNHLY, CDR2 FYNNEI. V shed 8 bases and J shed 1 base, with 8 bases lying between them. The CDR3 sequence: CASQRFQETQYF. Here the CDR3 DNA reads TGTGCCAGCCAACGGTTCCAAGAGACCCAGTACTTC.